This TCR beta chain was recovered during a study of blood T cell repertoires in COVID-19. CDR3 size: 14 residues. V was cut by 0 bases and J by 5 bases, with 9 bases left in between. Germline values: CDR1 LGHDT, CDR2 YNNKEL (reference sequence). Assay: immunoSEQ multiplex PCR; the TCRdb copy retains only in-frame clones and omits some. The sample has under 25,000 clones; approximately 88% are singletons. The chain links TRBV3-1 (or the pseudogene TRBV3-2) to TRBJ2-3; D might be TRBD1 (6 bases). Sequencing was done on a sample of peripheral blood. This sequence originates from a man between 70 and 80 years old in a cohort sampled during active COVID-19. CDR3 residues: CASSQDRGGDTQYF. The CDR3 DNA sequence: TGTGCCAGCAGCCAAGATAGAGGGGGAGATACGCAGTATTTT.